This TCR beta chain was retrieved from a study of blood T cell repertoires in COVID-19 (TCRdb year 2020). Concerning the study at large: Samples covering the acute and convalescent phases of COVID-19 were provided by collaborators in the United States, Italy and Spain. The prospective study material was composed of cDNA or gDNA derived from T cells, B-cell-depleted T cells, or PBMCs. Subjects who had been exposed to COVID-19, were actively infected with it, or had recovered from it provided the deeply sampled blood TCRbeta repertoires that made up the dataset. A freely available public database, intended as a resource for researchers studying the immune response to SARS-CoV-2, is where the repertoires were released. The samples were drawn from two sources: the first 160 participants of the ongoing ImmuneRACE study, and 1,254 subjects contributed by 6 global collaborators. Nearly every sample came with metadata listing a de-identified subject ID, COVID-19 status, age in years and sex. Where available, HLA class I and class II types were obtained from metadata supplied by the sample provider rather than from assay-based typing.

The CDR3 has 11 amino acids, counting the end cysteine and phenylalanine. The retained sequence is limited to the CDR3, 33 bases, with the frame set at the first base. CDR1 MNHNS and CDR2 SASEGT were looked up in the germline V gene. Deletion took 0 bases off V and 9 bases off J, with a span of 3 bases between the germline ends. The immunoSEQ Assay, a bias-controlled multiplex PCR, was used to amplify TCRbeta CDR3 regions from genomic DNA. The paper's processing steps were these. Nucleated cell counts per sample were estimated from amplification of reference gene primers within the assay. To quantify the absolute abundance of each unique TCRbeta CDR3 rearrangement, sequence reads were collapsed and filtered. For each sample, productive Simpson clonality was calculated as the square root of Simpson's diversity index across productive rearrangements. TCRdb provides this immuneACCESS table in a form limited to in-frame rearrangements. Some clones are lacking; in checked studies, under half of them reflect an unresolved V gene, and why the rest are absent is not known. The D gene and trimming were derived from the DNA, and the V and J assignments and clone size from that table. Present in this sample are 100,000 to 150,000 clones, around four fifths of which were seen just once. The ten largest clones capture 5.5% of the sample.

The investigation overall reported the following: Clinical and demographic metadata were provided uncurated, with the amount varying by source and participant.

Whole blood was collected in K2EDTA tubes by collaborating institutions according to the institutions' own protocols. Collaborator samples were shipped for TCRbeta analysis as frozen whole blood, isolated PBMCs, or DNA extracted from either sample type. This clone was counted once. Its antigen has not been determined. No quality values exist for individual bases; no much larger clone is one base distant. Sequenced sample: peripheral blood. This TCR came from a man between 60 and 75 years old with acute or convalescent COVID-19. The chain joins TRBV6-1 to TRBJ2-1; the D gene remains uncertain. The nucleotides read TGTGCCAGCAGTGAAGCTCGTGAGCAGTTCTTC. Protein translation: CASSEAREQFF.